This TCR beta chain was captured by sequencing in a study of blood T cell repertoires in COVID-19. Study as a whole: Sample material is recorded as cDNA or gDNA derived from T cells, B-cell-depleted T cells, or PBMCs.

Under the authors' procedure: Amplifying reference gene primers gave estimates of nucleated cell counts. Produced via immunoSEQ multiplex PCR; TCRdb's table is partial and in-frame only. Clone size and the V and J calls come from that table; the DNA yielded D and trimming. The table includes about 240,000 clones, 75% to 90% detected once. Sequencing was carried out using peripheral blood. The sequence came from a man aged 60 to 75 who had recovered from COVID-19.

CDR3 DNA: TGCAGCGTTGTCAGGGGCTCTAACTATGGCTACACCTTC. This translates into CSVVRGSNYGYTF. The genes are TRBV29-1 and TRBJ1-2, with a possible D match to TRBD1 (6 bases). CDR3 length: 13 residues. V lost 4 bases, J lost 0 bases, and 9 bases lay in between. Germline V gene sequence: CDR1 SQVTM, CDR2 ANQGSEA.